These 16 T cell receptor beta chains share one sample of origin, sequenced in a study of cytomegalovirus exposure and HLA in healthy donors. PCR used 60 Vbeta primers and 13 Jbeta primers. Sequencing was performed with immunoSEQ multiplex PCR; in TCRdb, only in-frame clones are kept and a portion is missing. This sample contains under 95,000 clones. The sample comprised PBMCs. The receptor set was obtained from a man aged 18 to 35 in good health and CMV-seropositive.

V gene TRBV6-5 combines with J gene TRBJ1-1, with D hard to call. Germline CDR1 reads MNHEY; CDR2 reads SVGAGI. Trimming left V 8 bases short and J 1 base short, with 8 bases between. The CDR3 extends over 12 amino acids. CDR3 loop: CASLTGNTEAFF. CDR3 nucleotide sequence: TGTGCCAGCCTCACGGGGAACACTGAAGCTTTCTTT.

This clone is deemed medium-sized (0.01 to 0.1%) by its frequency. The chain uses TRBV6-4 and TRBJ2-1; 9 nucleotides match TRBD2. The trim removed 2 bases at V and 6 bases at J, leaving 5 bases unmatched. Germline CDR1 and CDR2: MRHNA and SNTAGT. This CDR3 is 15 amino acids long. The CDR3 sequence is CASSDTSGPSNEQFF. The CDR3 bases are TGTGCCAGCAGTGACACTAGCGGGCCCTCCAATGAGCAGTTCTTC.

The V gene is TRBV5-4, the J gene TRBJ2-1, with 10 nucleotides matching TRBD2. This CDR3 comprises 16 residues. V shed 7 bases and J 5 bases; nucleotides not matched to a gene: 12. The V gene's germline CDR1 is SGHNT and CDR2 YYREEE (reference sequence). Here the CDR3 reads CASGPPTAGGNNEQFF. CDR3 DNA: TGTGCCAGCGGGCCCCCTACAGCGGGAGGGAACAATGAGCAGTTCTTC.

This chain connects TRBV18 to TRBJ2-7, with D tentatively TRBD2 (7 bases). The CDR3 totals 15 residues. The V end lost 2 bases, the J end lost 1 base, and 12 bases lay between the germline ends. CDR1 KGHSH and CDR2 LQKENI come from the germline V gene. In DNA, the CDR3 is TGTGCCAGCTCACCAACGGGGGGCGGTTCCTACGAGCAGTACTTC. Translation gives CASSPTGGGSYEQYF.

The V gene is TRBV5-1, the J gene TRBJ1-5; D perhaps matches TRBD1 (6 bases). The CDR3 spans 15 residues. Trimming stripped 0 bases from V and 4 bases from J, with 11 bases between. Per the germline V gene, CDR1 is SGHRS and CDR2 is YFSETQ. The CDR3 coding sequence is TGCGCCAGCAGCTTGGACAGGGCTGGGAATCAGCCCCAGCATTTT. Its protein product is CASSLDRAGNQPQHF.

This chain connects TRBV18 to TRBJ1-1, with TRBD1 as a possible D gene (6 bases). This CDR3 comprises 14 residues. Germline lookup yields CDR1 KGHSH and CDR2 LQKENI. Trimming stripped 1 base from V and 3 bases from J, with 9 bases between. CDR3 loop: CASSPREGDTEAFF. CDR3 sequence (DNA): TGTGCCAGCTCACCACGAGAGGGGGACACTGAAGCTTTCTTT. The entire variable domain, with the rest obtained from reference TRBV18 and TRBJ1-1, is as follows: NAGVMQNPRHLVRRRGQEARLRCSPMKGHSHVYWYRQLPEEGLKFMVYLQKENIIDESGMPKERFSAEFPKEGPSILRIQQVVRGDSAAYFCASSPREGDTEAFFGQGTRLTVV.

The chain is built from TRBV28 and TRBJ2-5; TRBD2 matches at 12 bases. The J segment lost 8 bases and the V segment lost 4 bases, leaving 11 bases of the junction unmatched. Germline CDR1 and CDR2: MDHEN and SYDVKM. The CDR3 is 16 amino acids. The CDR3 DNA reads TGTGCCAGCAGTTGGGGACTAGCGGGCGGACCCCCTACCCAGTACTTC. It specifies CASSWGLAGGPPTQYF.

The chain combines TRBV4-1 with TRBJ1-2; 10 bases are shared with TRBD1. Germline CDR1 and CDR2: MGHRA and YSYEKL. This CDR3 spans 16 amino acids. Germline trimming cut 2 bases from V and 6 bases from J; bases unmatched to any gene: 9. In nucleotides, the CDR3 is TGCGCCAGCAGCCAATACCCCCGGGACAGGGGAAATGGCTACACCTTC. It specifies CASSQYPRDRGNGYTF.

The rearrangement joins TRBV7-2 to TRBJ2-1; tentatively, D is TRBD2 (7 bases). Germline-derived CDR1 and CDR2 are SGHTA and FQGNSA. Between the trimmed V and J ends, which lost 3 bases and 12 bases, there was a span of 21 bases. This CDR3 contains 15 residues. CDR3 residues: CASSFRIGGLPRQFF. In DNA form, the CDR3 reads TGTGCCAGCAGCTTTAGGATCGGGGGGCTCCCTCGGCAGTTCTTC.

The chain carries TRBV19 and TRBJ2-5; weak D call: TRBD2 (6 bases). V was shortened by 3 bases and J by 2 bases, with 13 bases between the two germline ends. CDR3 length: 15 amino acids. From germline, CDR1 is LNHDA and CDR2 SQIVND (reference sequence). The CDR3 sequence is CASSIARGLQETQYF. DNA of the CDR3: TGTGCCAGTAGTATTGCCCGGGGGTTACAAGAGACCCAGTACTTC. Together with reference TRBV19 and TRBJ2-5, the CDR3 gives the full variable domain: DGGITQSPKYLFRKEGQNVTLSCEQNLNHDAMYWYRQDPGQGLRLIYYSQIVNDFQKGDIAEGYSVSREKKESFPLTVTSAQKNPTAFYLCASSIARGLQETQYFGPGTRLLVL.

The CDR3 DNA reads as TGTGCCAGCAGCGTATTCCAGGGGCCTAACTATGGCTACACCTTC. It is translated as CASSVFQGPNYGYTF. The chain recombines TRBV9 with TRBJ1-2; perhaps TRBD1 as D (6 bases). The V end lost 1 base, the J end lost 0 bases, and 10 bases lay between the germline ends. Germline V lookup: CDR1 SGDLS, CDR2 YYNGEE. CDR3 length equals 15 residues.

The V call is TRBV5-1, the J call TRBJ1-4; no firm D call. Trimming left V 0 bases short and J 5 bases short, with 5 bases between. This CDR3 contains 13 residues. Germline CDR1 is SGHRS and CDR2 is YFSETQ. CDR3 in DNA: TGCGCCAGCAGCTTGGGAGGGAATGAAAAACTGTTTTTT. Residues: CASSLGGNEKLFF.

The chain joins TRBV11-1 to TRBJ2-5; 10 bases map to TRBD1. Germline V gene data show CDR1 as SGHAT and CDR2 as FQDESV (reference sequence). The CDR3 runs 15 residues. V was clipped by 5 bases and J by 3 bases; unmatched bases: 6. CDR3 region: CASSQGDRGKETQYF. The CDR3 bases are TGTGCCAGCAGCCAGGGGGACAGGGGAAAAGAGACCCAGTACTTC.

The chain employs TRBV6-1 and TRBJ2-4, with 10 bases aligning to TRBD2. Germline-derived CDR1 and CDR2 are MNHNS and SASEGT. The V and J ends lost 4 bases and 7 bases, in that order; junction bases with no gene match: 7. This CDR3 region has 15 residues. The CDR3 DNA reads as TGTGCCAGCAGTGGAGCGGGGGGGAGTTTGAACATTCAGTACTTC. Its protein product is CASSGAGGSLNIQYF.

As to this clone: Other DNA sequences in the same sample also yield this CDR3. Here the CDR3 reads CAWSVGLAGAYEQYF. Here the CDR3 DNA reads TGTGCCTGGAGTGTCGGGCTAGCGGGGGCCTACGAGCAGTACTTC. The chain employs TRBV30 and TRBJ2-7; 10 positions match TRBD2. The germline V gene encodes CDR1 GTSNPN and CDR2 SVGIG (reference sequence). The CDR3 sequence is 15 residues long. V dropped 0 bases and J dropped 2; count of bases not matched to a gene: 4.

The chain links TRBV14 to TRBJ2-7, with 7 bases matching TRBD2. V lost 8 bases and J lost 3; bases outside the gene matches: 13. CDR3 size: 15 residues. Per germline, CDR1 SGHDN and CDR2 FVKESK. The CDR3: CASSVGEAGNYEQYF. CDR3 nucleotides: TGTGCCAGCTCCGTAGGTGAAGCGGGGAACTACGAGCAGTACTTC.